The 19 T cell receptor beta chains given below trace back to one sample, sequenced in a study of T cells in localized non-small cell lung cancer. Produced via immunoSEQ multiplex PCR; TCRdb's table is partial and in-frame only. The repertoire includes about 78,000 clones, about four fifths of them detected once, and under 3.5% sits in the top ten. Here the sequenced sample was peripheral blood, taken before any cancer treatment. These receptors originate from a man aged 40 to 69 with stage I lung adenocarcinoma.

Of note for this clone: It is unclear where the CDR3 begins or ends on the DNA, so no DNA is shown, and the CDR3 is as TCRdb lists it. This chain links TRBV23-1 with TRBJ2-2; TRBD2 reflects the table's D call only, with no check against the DNA. TRBV23-1 is an open reading frame, and its role is uncertain. The CDR3 is 13 residues long, ends included. This chain's CDR3 is CASSQGGPGSCFF.

The genes are TRBV18 and TRBJ1-2; D is undetermined. From germline, CDR1 is KGHSH and CDR2 LQKENI. The CDR3 consists of 14 residues. Trimming pared 4 bases from V and 2 bases from J, leaving 11 bases between. CDR3 region: CASSQGYENYGYTF. CDR3 in DNA: TGTGCCAGCTCACAAGGTTACGAGAACTATGGCTACACCTTC. Full variable domain (missing parts from reference TRBV18 and TRBJ1-2): NAGVMQNPRHLVRRRGQEARLRCSPMKGHSHVYWYRQLPEEGLKFMVYLQKENIIDESGMPKERFSAEFPKEGPSILRIQQVVRGDSAAYFCASSQGYENYGYTFGSGTRLTVV.

This clone appeared a single time. This sequence joins TRBV19 and TRBJ1-2, with D possibly TRBD1 on 5 matching bases. V lost 5 bases to trimming and J lost 2 bases, with 9 bases between them. Germline CDR1 LNHDA, CDR2 SQIVND (reference sequence). The CDR3 runs 13 residues. CDR3 residues: CASSRRDNYGYTF. The CDR3 DNA is TGTGCCAGTAGTCGAAGGGACAACTATGGCTACACCTTC.

J is TRBJ2-3 and V is TRBV27; D could derive from TRBD1 or TRBD2 (5 bases each). CDR1 and CDR2 (germline): MNHEY, SMNVEV (reference sequence). The CDR3 covers 16 residues. V was shortened by 3 bases and J by 5 bases, with 18 bases between the two germline ends. The CDR3 bases are TGTGCCAGCAGTTTGATTCCAGGGACGGGACGAGATACGCAGTATTTT. Translated: CASSLIPGTGRDTQYF.

This clone qualifies as medium-sized. The genes are TRBV14 and TRBJ2-2, with a possible D match to TRBD2 (6 bases). The CDR3 length is 16 residues. Per the germline V gene, CDR1 is SGHDN and CDR2 is FVKESK. Trimming cost V 5 bases and J 1 base, with 14 bases left between them. The CDR3 DNA is TGTGCCAGCAGCTCGACTAGAATACGGAACACCGGGGAGCTGTTTTTT. Translated, it gives CASSSTRIRNTGELFF.

This clone was recorded a few times. The chain combines TRBV29-1 with TRBJ2-3; D is uncertain. Germline CDR1 and CDR2: SQVTM and ANQGSEA. The CDR3 consists of 13 residues. The CDR3 here is CRLGALLTDTQYF. The DNA of the CDR3 is TGCAGACTCGGCGCTCTGCTCACAGATACGCAGTATTTT.

Only a few counts were recorded for this clone. The V gene is TRBV2, the J gene TRBJ1-1, with D tentatively TRBD1 (6 bases). The germline V gene has CDR1 SNHLY and CDR2 FYNNEI. This CDR3 spans 13 amino acids. Trimming pared 11 bases from V and 0 bases from J, leaving 13 bases between. The CDR3 coding sequence is TGTGCCGGAACTCAGGGGATGAACACTGAAGCTTTCTTT. Protein sequence: CAGTQGMNTEAFF.

J is TRBJ2-7 and V is TRBV6-5, with 10 bases identical to TRBD2. The germline gives CDR1 MNHEY, CDR2 SVGAGI. The CDR3 spans 16 residues. Trimming at V came to 2 bases and at J to 6 bases, leaving 10 bases not matched to a gene. The CDR3 DNA reads as TGTGCCAGCAGTTACGGGGCTAGCGGGAGTCTCTCCGAGCAGTACTTC. It translates to CASSYGASGSLSEQYF.

This rearrangement joins TRBV6-6 to TRBJ1-2; TRBD1 matches 8 bases. The CDR3 loop spans 15 amino acids. The germline V gene has CDR1 MNHNY and CDR2 SVGAGI (reference sequence). V lost 7 bases and J lost 2; bases outside the gene matches: 9. The CDR3 loop reads CASTEAGTGNYGYTF. The DNA for the CDR3 is TGTGCCAGCACCGAAGCGGGGACAGGCAACTATGGCTACACCTTC.

The J gene is TRBJ2-7, the V gene TRBV18; 7 positions match TRBD1. The trim removed 3 bases at V and 0 bases at J, leaving 8 bases unmatched. The CDR3 extends over 16 amino acids. Germline V gives CDR1 KGHSH, CDR2 LQKENI. CDR3 residues: CASSPVRQGFSYEQYF. In nucleotides, the CDR3 is TGTGCCAGCTCACCGGTCCGACAGGGCTTCTCCTACGAGCAGTACTTC.

The rearrangement uses TRBV9 and TRBJ2-5, with D maybe TRBD2 (6 bases). Trimming removed 2 bases from V and 2 bases from J, with 22 bases in between. Germline lookup yields CDR1 SGDLS and CDR2 YYNGEE. This CDR3 has 18 amino acids. The CDR3 loop reads CASSVGGSRVADQETQYF. CDR3 sequence (DNA): TGTGCCAGCAGCGTTGGAGGGTCCAGAGTAGCGGATCAAGAGACCCAGTACTTC.

The chain has TRBV30 and TRBJ1-2; D gene uncertain. This CDR3 contains 12 residues. Germline V gene data show CDR1 as GTSNPN and CDR2 as SVGIG (reference sequence). The germline V and J ends were trimmed by 4 bases and 5 bases, with 11 bases remaining between them. Here the CDR3 DNA reads TGTGCCTGGAACCCGGTCTTATATGGCTACACCTTC. Translation: CAWNPVLYGYTF.

The CDR3 loop reads CASSEWGRNEQYF. The DNA for the CDR3 is TGTGCCAGCAGTGAGTGGGGTCGGAACGAGCAGTACTTC. The chain combines TRBV2 with TRBJ2-7; D is undetermined. V lost 3 bases, J lost 5 bases, and 11 bases lay in between. The CDR3 is made up of 13 amino acids. Germline CDR1 and CDR2: SNHLY and FYNNEI.

This chain connects TRBV5-1 to TRBJ2-1; D might be TRBD2 (7 bases). V gave up 4 bases and J gave up 6 bases, with 20 bases separating them. The CDR3 length is 16 residues. Germline CDR1 SGHRS, CDR2 YFSETQ. DNA of the CDR3: TGCGCCAGCAGCACCGGGGGTCTGGGAGGGGGCAATGAGCAGTTCTTC. Its translation: CASSTGGLGGGNEQFF.

The chain combines TRBV5-8 with TRBJ2-1; D might be TRBD2 (6 bases). Trimming removed 0 bases from V and 0 bases from J, with 19 bases in between. CDR1 and CDR2 from the germline V gene are SGHTS and YDEGEE. The CDR3 loop spans 19 amino acids. The CDR3 protein is CASSLVLATTWPSYNEQFF. CDR3 sequence (DNA): TGTGCCAGCAGCTTGGTCCTAGCGACCACCTGGCCCTCCTACAATGAGCAGTTCTTC.

The gene calls are TRBV19 and TRBJ1-2; TRBD1 might be the D (5 bases). V was shortened by 6 bases and J by 10 bases, with 15 bases between the two germline ends. In germline, CDR1 is LNHDA, CDR2 SQIVND (reference sequence). The CDR3 has 12 amino acids. This CDR3 is CASRGPLGVYTF. The CDR3 DNA reads TGTGCCAGTAGGGGACCATTGGGGGTCTACACCTTC.

The chain couples TRBV11-1 to TRBJ2-1; D gene uncertain. With 3 bases removed from V and 6 bases from J, the gap between germline ends came to 9 bases. CDR1 and CDR2 (germline): SGHAT, FQDESV (reference sequence). The CDR3 has 13 amino acids. Here the CDR3 DNA reads TGTGCCAGCAGCTTGAAGATGAGCAATGAGCAGTTCTTC. Translated, it gives CASSLKMSNEQFF.

The chain uses TRBV18 and TRBJ1-1; D is unresolved. CDR3 length: 14 residues. The V end lost 1 base, the J end lost 2 bases, and 8 bases lay between the germline ends. Germline-derived CDR1 and CDR2 are KGHSH and LQKENI. Here the CDR3 DNA reads TGTGCCAGCTCACCACGCAATCAAAACACTGAAGCTTTCTTT. Its translation: CASSPRNQNTEAFF.

This clone was picked up one time. The V gene is TRBV5-1, the J gene TRBJ1-1; 8 bases align to TRBD1. Germline V gives CDR1 SGHRS, CDR2 YFSETQ. Unmatched junction bases numbered 8, after V lost 1 base and J lost 6 bases. The CDR3 is 15 residues long. The CDR3 region has the DNA TGCGCCAGCAGCTTGCACGGACAGGGATCTTCTGAAGCTTTCTTT. Residues: CASSLHGQGSSEAFF. Full variable domain (missing parts from reference TRBV5-1 and TRBJ1-1): KAGVTQTPRYLIKTRGQQVTLSCSPISGHRSVSWYQQTPGQGLQFLFEYFSETQRNKGNFPGRFSGRQFSNSRSEMNVSTLELGDSALYLCASSLHGQGSSEAFFGQGTRLTVV.